This T cell receptor (beta chain) appears in the sequencing data of a study of T cells in localized non-small cell lung cancer. This table comes from immunoSEQ multiplex PCR, and its TCRdb copy is limited to in-frame clones, with some not included. This table has 2,000 to 2,500 clones, over 20% appearing once. This clone is categorized as large. The antigen is not known. Points from the study as a whole: Among the tissues sampled, uninvolved adjacent lung had the highest T cell clonality, above tumor. Elevated blood T cell density was associated with longer overall survival. Because researchers sequenced only one region of the tumor, heterogeneity is still possible. Appearances in adjacent lung were noted for a median approximately 58 of the top 100 tumor clones.

V lost 6 bases, J lost 4 bases, and 6 bases lay in between. This CDR3 is built from 11 residues. CDR1 and CDR2 (germline): LGHNT, FRNRAP. The chain recombines TRBV12-5 with TRBJ1-1; D call uncertain. The receptor was derived from an older male donor with stage II lung adenocarcinoma. Sequenced material: lung tumor tissue, taken before any cancer treatment. The CDR3 bases are TGTGCTAGTGGGGTTAGCACTGAAGCTTTCTTT. Translating gives CASGVSTEAFF.